The entry that follows covers one TCR beta chain sequence. The sample originates from a study of blood T cell repertoires in COVID-19. Background on the study: The study drew acute and convalescent COVID-19 samples from the United States, Italy and Spain. The analysed material was cDNA or gDNA that came from T cells, B-cell-depleted T cells, or PBMCs.

The germline V gene has CDR1 MNHEY and CDR2 SMNVEV (reference sequence). Trimming removed 4 bases from V and 0 bases from J, with 10 bases in between. The CDR3 contains 15 residues. Per the authors' pipeline: The assay estimated nucleated cells by amplifying reference gene primers. TCRdb's copy holds only in-frame clones and misses some; the assay was immunoSEQ multiplex PCR. V and J calls and clone size are as listed in that table; D and trimming were resolved from the DNA. The table records under 200,000 clones, approximately 89% of them present only once. V gene TRBV27 combines with J gene TRBJ1-3; the D is unclear. This receptor was taken from a man aged 40-55 years with active or convalescent COVID-19. The sequencing sample was made of peripheral blood. CDR3 in amino acids: CASSSKPNSGNTIYF. DNA of the CDR3: TGTGCCAGCAGTTCGAAGCCCAACTCTGGAAACACCATATATTTT.